A selection of T cell receptor beta chains follows, all from one sample in a study of blood T cells in healthy people across ages. One entry per CDR3 protein results from TCRdb running MiXCR on the 5' RACE reads. The data contain hundreds of thousands of distinct CDR3 sequences, about 34% of them singletons. Sequencing used blood. Receptor source: a young man in good health. Each CDR3 is given with its conserved first and last residue. A D gene is named only where the DNA matches it firmly. Clone size is given for some rows only: seen once, a few or many times, or a class if the clone is expanded.

D	V	J	size	DNA	CDR3
TRBD1	TRBV6-5	TRBJ2-7	.	TGTGCCAGCAGTTACGGGACAGGGGCCTACAATGAGCAGTACTTC	CASSYGTGAYNEQYF
.	TRBV7-2	TRBJ2-3	many	TGTGCCAGCAGCTCACAAGGAGGAGATACGCAGTATTTT	CASSSQGGDTQYF
TRBD1	TRBV18	TRBJ1-1	.	TGTGCCAGCTCAAGAGGGACAGGGGATACTGAAGCTTTCTTT	CASSRGTGDTEAFF
.	TRBV4-2	TRBJ1-2	many	TGTGCCAGCAGCCAAGACCAGGCGTTTAACTATGGCTACACCTTC	CASSQDQAFNYGYTF
.	TRBV7-7	TRBJ2-5	many	TGTGCTAGCAGCTTAGGGGTCTCCGAGACCCAGTACTTC	CASSLGVSETQYF
.	TRBV20-1	TRBJ2-5	many	TGCAGTGCTAGTAAGGCAGAGTACCAAGAGACCCAGTACTTC	CSASKAEYQETQYF
TRBD2	TRBV20-1	TRBJ2-1	.	TGCAGTGCTTTAGTGACTAGCGCCTACAATGAGCAGTTCTTC	CSALVTSAYNEQFF
.	TRBV5-1	TRBJ2-5	many	TGCGCCAGCAGCGTGACCGAAAAGGAGACCCAGTACTTC	CASSVTEKETQYF
TRBD2	TRBV4-2	TRBJ2-2	few	TGTGCCAGCAGCCGCGGGGAAGCGGGGACCGGGGAGCTGTTTTTT	CASSRGEAGTGELFF
.	TRBV5-1	TRBJ2-5	many	TGCGCCAGCAGCGAAGACCAACAAGAGACCCAGTACTTC	CASSEDQQETQYF
.	TRBV19	TRBJ1-5	few	TGTGCCAGTAGCTGGAGAAGGCATAGCAATCAGCCCCAGCATTTT	CASSWRRHSNQPQHF
TRBD2	TRBV20-1	TRBJ2-5	few	TGCAGTGCTACTCGACTAGGCGGGGGACAAGAGACCCAGTACTTC	CSATRLGGGQETQYF
.	TRBV6-5	TRBJ2-1	.	TGTGCCAGCAGCCCCAGCGGCAACTCCTACAATGAGCAGTTCTTC	CASSPSGNSYNEQFF
.	TRBV12-5	TRBJ1-1	.	TGTGCTAGTGGCTTGACCCCCGGGACGGAGAACACTGAAGCTTTCTTT	CASGLTPGTENTEAFF
.	TRBV20-1	TRBJ2-7	.	TGCAGTGCTAGCGCAGGACACCCCTACGAGCAGTACTTC	CSASAGHPYEQYF
.	TRBV7-9	TRBJ1-2	.	TGTGCCAGCAGCTTAGTTGGGCCCTCTAACTATGGCTACACCTTC	CASSLVGPSNYGYTF
.	TRBV25-1	TRBJ1-3	few	TGTGCCAGCAGTGGGTTGGGGCGTGATCACTCTGGAAACACCATATATTTT	CASSGLGRDHSGNTIYF
TRBD1	TRBV7-2	TRBJ1-1	.	TGTGCCAGCAGCCAACTGGGGACAGACAACACTGAAGCTTTCTTT	CASSQLGTDNTEAFF
.	TRBV9	TRBJ2-3	few	TGTGCCAGCAGCGTAATGGGCAGTAGCACAGATACGCAGTATTTT	CASSVMGSSTDTQYF
.	TRBV7-2	TRBJ1-1	few	TGTGCCAGCAACCTGGGGTTGATGAACACTGAAGCTTTCTTT	CASNLGLMNTEAFF
.	TRBV4-2	TRBJ2-5	many	TGTGCCAGCAGCCAAGAGGTCAGACAGGAGAAAGAGACCCAGTACTTC	CASSQEVRQEKETQYF
TRBD1	TRBV12-3/TRBV12-4	TRBJ1-4	once	TGTGCCAGCAGTACTAGGGACAGGACCACTGAAAAACTGTTTTTT	CASSTRDRTTEKLFF
TRBD1	TRBV20-1	TRBJ2-7	.	TGCAGTGCTACCCTCGGGGACAGTTACGAGCAGTACTTC	CSATLGDSYEQYF